This passage covers 18 T cell receptor beta chains from one sample sequenced in a study of T cell responses to AZD1222 COVID-19 vaccine. Assay: immunoSEQ multiplex PCR; the TCRdb copy retains only in-frame clones and omits some. The sample lists approximately 90,000 clones; about 88% were seen once. The sample consisted of peripheral blood, taken on day 0 of AZD1222 vaccination. These receptors were collected from an adult in good health.

The chain employs TRBV18 and TRBJ2-3; D is perhaps TRBD1 (5 bases). The CDR3 has 16 residues. Per germline, CDR1 KGHSH and CDR2 LQKENI. Trimming shortened V by 1 base and J by 0 bases, and 11 bases separated the two germline ends. The CDR3 region is CASSPLTVSSTDTQYF. CDR3 bases: TGTGCCAGCTCACCACTGACAGTAAGCAGCACAGATACGCAGTATTTT.

This clone was recorded once. The rearrangement links TRBV10-3 to TRBJ2-3, with 13 bases lining up with TRBD2. The CDR3 runs to 15 residues. V shed 8 bases, J shed 3 bases, and the junction held 5 bases outside the gene matches. From germline, CDR1 is ENHRY and CDR2 SYGVKD. This chain's CDR3 is CAIGLAGEGTDTQYF. Here the CDR3 DNA reads TGTGCCATCGGACTAGCGGGGGAGGGAACAGATACGCAGTATTTT.

This chain joins TRBV2 and TRBJ2-1; TRBD2 agrees at 13 bases. Germline lookup yields CDR1 SNHLY and CDR2 FYNNEI. This CDR3 region has 13 residues. V lost 7 bases to trimming and J lost 11 bases; unmatched junction nucleotides: 5. The CDR3 is CASITGLAGQQFF. For the CDR3, the DNA is TGTGCCAGCATTACGGGACTAGCGGGACAGCAGTTCTTC.

The CDR3 nucleotides are TGTGCCACCAGCAGAGATAGGGCTAGCGGGAGTATAAACTACGAGCAGTACTTC. Translating it yields CATSRDRASGSINYEQYF. The chain combines TRBV15 with TRBJ2-7, with TRBD2 identical over 10 bases. J lost 3 bases, V lost 0 bases, and 11 bases had no gene match. The germline V gene has CDR1 LNHNV and CDR2 YYDKDF (reference sequence). The CDR3 is made up of 18 amino acids.

The CDR3 nucleotides read TGTGCCAGCAGCGAAAGGGGGCTCAAGCGAGACTCAAGCACAGATACGCAGTATTTT. Translated: CASSERGLKRDSSTDTQYF. The chain employs TRBV3-1 (or the pseudogene TRBV3-2) and TRBJ2-3; 7 nucleotides line up with TRBD1. Germline trimming cut 5 bases from V and 0 bases from J; bases unmatched to any gene: 17. The CDR3 runs to 19 residues. Germline CDR1 reads LGHDT; CDR2 reads YNNKEL (reference sequence).

A note on this clone: Germline and junction disagree at one end, which may indicate a read error. This chain uses TRBV9 with TRBJ2-7; D possibly corresponds to TRBD2 (5 bases). This CDR3 spans 12 amino acids. Germline CDR1 and CDR2: SGDLS and YYNGEE. CDR3 in amino acids: CASSVVGGPTHF. The CDR3 nucleotides are TGTGCCAGCAGCGTAGTAGGAGGTCCCACCCACTTC. Complete variable domain (other parts from reference TRBV9 and TRBJ2-7): DSGVTQTPKHLITATGQRVTLRCSPRSGDLSVYWYQQSLDQGLQFLIQYYNGEERAKGNILERFSAQQFPDLHSELNLSSLELGDSALYFCASSVVGGPTHFGPGTRLTVT.

V and J are TRBV19 and TRBJ1-1; possible D gene TRBD1, 6 bases. The CDR3 runs to 16 residues. The germline CDR1 and CDR2 sequences are LNHDA and SQIVND (reference sequence). The germline V and J ends were trimmed by 0 bases and 4 bases, with 15 bases remaining between them. CDR3 nucleotide sequence: TGTGCCAGTAGTATAGAAAACAGGGACCTAACCACTGAAGCTTTCTTT. Its protein is CASSIENRDLTTEAFF. The entire variable domain, with the rest obtained from reference TRBV19 and TRBJ1-1, is as follows: DGGITQSPKYLFRKEGQNVTLSCEQNLNHDAMYWYRQDPGQGLRLIYYSQIVNDFQKGDIAEGYSVSREKKESFPLTVTSAQKNPTAFYLCASSIENRDLTTEAFFGQGTRLTVV.

The chain couples TRBV18 to TRBJ2-7, with 9 bases identical to TRBD1. The CDR3 is made up of 14 amino acids. Germline values: CDR1 KGHSH, CDR2 LQKENI. The V gene end was trimmed by 6 bases and the J gene end by 6 bases; junction bases not matched to a gene: 9. The CDR3 is CASSPGQGIAEQYF. The CDR3 DNA reads as TGTGCCAGCTCCCCTGGACAGGGGATCGCCGAGCAGTACTTC.

This clone has a single count. The chain recombines TRBV19 with TRBJ2-2, with 8 bases aligning to TRBD1. Trimming at V came to 3 bases and at J to 4 bases, leaving 10 bases not matched to a gene. The CDR3 is 17 amino acids. The germline gives CDR1 LNHDA, CDR2 SQIVND (reference sequence). CDR3 region: CASSIPLTGARTGELFF. CDR3 DNA sequence: TGTGCCAGTAGTATCCCCCTGACAGGGGCCCGCACCGGGGAGCTGTTTTTT.

This rearrangement joins TRBV12-5 to TRBJ2-3; no reliable D call. The CDR3 spans 11 residues. V dropped 7 bases and J dropped 5 bases, with 7 bases sitting between them. The germline V gene encodes CDR1 LGHNT and CDR2 FRNRAP. CDR3 region: CASAVGDTQYF. The DNA for the CDR3 is TGTGCTAGTGCCGTGGGAGATACGCAGTATTTT.

The chain joins TRBV15 to TRBJ2-1, with TRBD1 as a possible D gene (7 bases). The ends were cut back, 1 base at V and 4 bases at J, with 11 bases in the middle. The germline V gene encodes CDR1 LNHNV and CDR2 YYDKDF (reference sequence). This CDR3 has 15 residues. This CDR3 reads CATSRVRGEYNEQFF. CDR3 DNA sequence: TGTGCCACCAGCAGAGTCAGGGGGGAATACAATGAGCAGTTCTTC.

The chain is built from TRBV11-2 and TRBJ2-7; the match to TRBD2 covers 8 bases. Germline V CDR1 and CDR2: SGHAT, FQNNGV. The CDR3 runs 14 residues. V dropped 1 base and J dropped 5; count of bases not matched to a gene: 4. The CDR3 is CASSLVGTRNEQYF. The CDR3 bases are TGTGCCAGCAGCTTAGTCGGGACTAGAAACGAGCAGTACTTC.

The V gene is TRBV5-1, the J gene TRBJ2-7, with TRBD1 matching 7 bases. J gave up 6 bases and V 3 bases, and 18 bases lay outside the gene matches. This CDR3 has 17 amino acids. The germline CDR1 and CDR2 sequences are SGHRS and YFSETQ. Here the CDR3 reads CASSWRTGSEGATEQYF. CDR3 bases: TGCGCCAGCAGCTGGCGGACGGGGAGTGAGGGGGCTACCGAGCAGTACTTC.

This chain uses TRBV3-1 (or the pseudogene TRBV3-2) with TRBJ2-3; TRBD2 matches at 7 bases. Germline assignment: CDR1 LGHDT and CDR2 YNNKEL (reference sequence). The V gene end was trimmed by 3 bases and the J gene end by 3 bases; junction bases not matched to a gene: 6. The length of the CDR3 is 15 residues. The CDR3 nucleotides are TGTGCCAGCAGCCACATAGCGGGTTTGACAGATACGCAGTATTTT. Amino acid sequence: CASSHIAGLTDTQYF.

The chain uses TRBV19 and TRBJ2-6, with D tentatively TRBD1 (7 bases). CDR1 and CDR2 (germline): LNHDA, SQIVND (reference sequence). This CDR3 has 19 amino acids. V was shortened by 3 bases and J by 1 base, with 19 bases between the two germline ends. This CDR3 reads CASSISGGLGRSGANVLTF. The DNA for the CDR3 is TGTGCCAGTAGTATCTCAGGGGGGCTTGGTCGTTCTGGGGCCAACGTCCTGACTTTC.

The CDR3 DNA reads as TGTGCCAGCAGCTTAGAGTGGGCGGGCCCCTCTATTGGAAACACCATATATTTT. It codes for CASSLEWAGPSIGNTIYF. The genes are TRBV11-2 and TRBJ1-3; D is unresolved. Trimming removed 0 bases from V and 3 bases from J, with 18 bases in between. The CDR3 contains 18 residues. Looked up from germline, CDR1 is SGHAT and CDR2 is FQNNGV. Together with reference TRBV11-2 and TRBJ1-3, the CDR3 gives the full variable domain: EAGVAQSPRYKIIEKRQSVAFWCNPISGHATLYWYQQILGQGPKLLIQFQNNGVVDDSQLPKDRFSAERLKGVDSTLKIQPAKLEDSAVYLCASSLEWAGPSIGNTIYFGEGSWLTVV.

V and J are TRBV9 and TRBJ1-1, with D maybe TRBD1 (6 bases). Germline lookup yields CDR1 SGDLS and CDR2 YYNGEE. The CDR3 has 15 residues. Trimming stripped 2 bases from V and 3 bases from J, with 14 bases between. CDR3 in DNA: TGTGCCAGCAGCGTCTCTTCCGGGGGGCACACTGAAGCTTTCTTT. It is translated as CASSVSSGGHTEAFF.

The J gene is TRBJ1-4, the V gene TRBV28; D unresolved. The CDR3 consists of 15 residues. Germline CDR1 reads MDHEN; CDR2 reads SYDVKM. V was clipped by 5 bases and J by 5 bases, with 15 bases between them. The CDR3 loop is CASSPTLRQNEKLFF. The CDR3 nucleotides read TGTGCCAGCAGTCCCACATTGAGGCAGAATGAAAAACTGTTTTTT.